Listed here are 9 T cell receptor beta chains from one sample, sequenced in a study of early T cells in non-severe SARS-CoV-2 infection. Each CDR3 protein gets one entry after TCRdb re-called the 5' RACE reads with MiXCR. The table has 25,000 to 35,000 distinct CDR3 sequences, around 5.8% seen once. The sequencing sample was made of whole blood. The receptors shown here come from an adult who was a healthcare worker with PCR-confirmed SARS-CoV-2 infection or an uninfected control (not recorded which).

The V and J genes are TRBV7-2 and TRBJ1-3; possibly TRBD1 for D (6 bases). This CDR3 contains 15 residues. The germline gives CDR1 SGHTA, CDR2 FQGNSA. Trimming took off 1 base at V and 1 base at J, with 8 bases between the two ends. The CDR3 coding sequence is TGTGCCAGCAGCTTAGTGGGGGCTTCTGGAAACACCATATATTTT. Translation gives CASSLVGASGNTIYF.

This clonotype was seen many times. J is TRBJ2-6 and V is TRBV4-3; D may correspond to TRBD1 or TRBD2 (5 bases each). V was clipped by 2 bases and J by 3 bases, with 17 bases between them. The CDR3 is made up of 18 amino acids. Germline loops: CDR1 LGHNA, CDR2 YSLEER. The CDR3, as DNA: TGCGCCAGCAGCCAAACCACGGGGCGCGGTGTTGGGGCCAACGTCCTGACTTTC. Amino acid sequence: CASSQTTGRGVGANVLTF.

This clonotype was seen many times. The J gene is TRBJ2-2, the V gene TRBV7-2; 7 bases are a match to TRBD2. There are 15 residues in the CDR3. Trimming cost V 3 bases and J 5 bases; bases outside gene matches: 6. Looked up from germline, CDR1 is SGHTA and CDR2 is FQGNSA. Here the CDR3 reads CASSLRLAQTGELFF. The CDR3 DNA reads as TGTGCCAGCAGCTTGAGACTAGCACAGACCGGGGAGCTGTTTTTT.

This clonotype came up many times. The V and J genes are TRBV4-1 and TRBJ2-1, with 10 nucleotides matching TRBD1. V lost 8 bases and J lost 8; bases outside the gene matches: 3. There are 12 residues in the CDR3. Germline CDR1 reads MGHRA; CDR2 reads YSYEKL. The CDR3 nucleotides read TGCGCCAGCTCCGGGACAGGGGATGAGCAGTTCTTC. Its protein is CASSGTGDEQFF.

This clonotype was counted ten times or more. This sequence joins TRBV6-5 and TRBJ2-3; 10 nucleotides align to TRBD1. CDR3 length equals 19 residues. With V trimmed by 2 bases and J by 3 bases, 14 bases remained unmatched. Per the germline V gene, CDR1 is MNHEY and CDR2 is SVGAGI. The DNA of the CDR3 is TGTGCCAGCAGTTACCGACCGGGGTGGGGACAGGGGAGGACAGATACGCAGTATTTT. The encoded protein is CASSYRPGWGQGRTDTQYF.

There are many counts of this clonotype. This rearrangement joins TRBV6-2 or TRBV6-3 to TRBJ1-5; D not certain. V was trimmed by 6 bases and J by 0 bases, leaving 6 bases between them. The CDR3 runs 13 residues. Germline values: CDR1 MNHEY, CDR2 SVGEGT. CDR3 coding DNA: TGTGCCAGCAGCCGCAGTAGCAATCAGCCCCAGCATTTT. It translates to CASSRSSNQPQHF.

This clonotype was seen at least ten times. J is TRBJ2-7 and V is TRBV7-2; 10 bases match TRBD2. Germline V gene data show CDR1 as SGHTA and CDR2 as FQGNSA. The CDR3 covers 15 residues. The V gene end was trimmed by 1 base and the J gene end by 4 bases; junction bases not matched to a gene: 4. CDR3 amino acids: CASSLDASGSYEQYV. In DNA form, the CDR3 reads TGTGCCAGCAGCTTAGATGCTAGCGGGAGTTACGAGCAGTACGTC.

The chain combines TRBV29-1 with TRBJ2-1; the D gene is possibly TRBD2 (5 bases). Germline CDR1 reads SQVTM; CDR2 reads ANQGSEA. This CDR3 has 14 residues. V shed 4 bases and J shed 2 bases, with 12 bases lying between them. The CDR3: CSVVVLATYNEQFF. The CDR3 bases are TGCAGCGTTGTGGTCCTAGCTACCTACAATGAGCAGTTCTTC.

At least ten counts were recorded for this clonotype. The chain is built from TRBV20-1 and TRBJ2-6, with 10 bases matching TRBD1. Trimming removed 0 bases from V and 0 bases from J; junction bases left unmatched: 5. This CDR3 is built from 18 residues. From germline, CDR1 is DFQATT and CDR2 SNEGSKA (reference sequence). DNA of the CDR3: TGCAGTGCTAGAGAATTAGGACAGGGGGACTCTGGGGCCAACGTCCTGACTTTC. Translated, it gives CSARELGQGDSGANVLTF.